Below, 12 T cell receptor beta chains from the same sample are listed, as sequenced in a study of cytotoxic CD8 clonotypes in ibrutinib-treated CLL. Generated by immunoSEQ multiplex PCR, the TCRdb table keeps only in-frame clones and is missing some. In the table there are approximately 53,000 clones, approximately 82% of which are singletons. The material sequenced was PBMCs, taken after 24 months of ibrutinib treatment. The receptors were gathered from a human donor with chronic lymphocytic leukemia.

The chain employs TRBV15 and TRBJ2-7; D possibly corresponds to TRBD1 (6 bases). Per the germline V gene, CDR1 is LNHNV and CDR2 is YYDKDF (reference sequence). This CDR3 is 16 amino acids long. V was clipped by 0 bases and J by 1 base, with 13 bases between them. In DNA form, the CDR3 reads TGTGCCACCAGCAGAGACTCCGGGACAAGATCCTACGAGCAGTACTTC. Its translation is CATSRDSGTRSYEQYF.

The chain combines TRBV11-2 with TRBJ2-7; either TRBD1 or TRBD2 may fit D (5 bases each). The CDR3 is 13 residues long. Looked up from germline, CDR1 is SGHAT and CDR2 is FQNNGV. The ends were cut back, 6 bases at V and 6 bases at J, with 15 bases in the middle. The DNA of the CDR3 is TGTGCCAGCAGTCGGGACGGCGCTGGCGAGCAGTACTTC. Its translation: CASSRDGAGEQYF. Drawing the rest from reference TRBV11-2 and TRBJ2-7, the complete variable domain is EAGVAQSPRYKIIEKRQSVAFWCNPISGHATLYWYQQILGQGPKLLIQFQNNGVVDDSQLPKDRFSAERLKGVDSTLKIQPAKLEDSAVYLCASSRDGAGEQYFGPGTRLTVT.

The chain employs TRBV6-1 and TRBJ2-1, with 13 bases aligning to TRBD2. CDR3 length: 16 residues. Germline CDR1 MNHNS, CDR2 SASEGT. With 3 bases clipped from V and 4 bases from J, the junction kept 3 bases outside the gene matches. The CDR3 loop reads CASSEETSGRYNEQFF. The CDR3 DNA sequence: TGTGCCAGCAGTGAGGAGACTAGCGGGAGGTACAATGAGCAGTTCTTC.

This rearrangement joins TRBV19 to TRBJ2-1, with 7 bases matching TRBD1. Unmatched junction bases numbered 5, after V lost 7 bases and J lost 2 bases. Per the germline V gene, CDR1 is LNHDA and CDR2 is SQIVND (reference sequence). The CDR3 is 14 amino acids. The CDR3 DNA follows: TGTGCCAGTACCCCCGACAGGGCCTACAATGAGCAGTTCTTC. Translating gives CASTPDRAYNEQFF.

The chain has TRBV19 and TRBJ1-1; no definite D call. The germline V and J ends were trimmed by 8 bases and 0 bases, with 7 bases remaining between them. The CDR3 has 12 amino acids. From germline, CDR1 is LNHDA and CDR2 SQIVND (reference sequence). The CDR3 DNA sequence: TGTGCCAGTGCTAACATGAACACTGAAGCTTTCTTT. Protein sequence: CASANMNTEAFF.

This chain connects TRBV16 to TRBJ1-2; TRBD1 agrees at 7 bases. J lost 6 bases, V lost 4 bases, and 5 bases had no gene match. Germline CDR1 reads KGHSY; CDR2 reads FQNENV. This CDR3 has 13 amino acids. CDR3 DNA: TGTGCCAGCAGCCGGAGGGGGCTCGATGGCTACACCTTC. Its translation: CASSRRGLDGYTF.

The CDR3 sequence: CASMASGTGGTDTQYF. The DNA for the CDR3 is TGTGCCAGCATGGCTAGCGGGACCGGGGGCACAGATACGCAGTATTTT. The V gene is TRBV28, the J gene TRBJ2-3; 9 nucleotides align to TRBD2. After removal of 7 bases from V and 1 base from J, the junction contained 9 bases not matched to a gene. This CDR3 has 16 residues. Germline V gene data show CDR1 as MDHEN and CDR2 as SYDVKM.

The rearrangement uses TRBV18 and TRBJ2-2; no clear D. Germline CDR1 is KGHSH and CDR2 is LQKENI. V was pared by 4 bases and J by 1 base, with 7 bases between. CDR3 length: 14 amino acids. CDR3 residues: CASSRKENTGELFF. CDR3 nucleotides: TGTGCCAGCTCACGGAAAGAGAACACCGGGGAGCTGTTTTTT.

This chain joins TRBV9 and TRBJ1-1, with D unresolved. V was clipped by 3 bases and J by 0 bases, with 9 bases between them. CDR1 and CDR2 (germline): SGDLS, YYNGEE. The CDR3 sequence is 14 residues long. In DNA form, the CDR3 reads TGTGCCAGCAGCGGCGGACGGCTGAACACTGAAGCTTTCTTT. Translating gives CASSGGRLNTEAFF.

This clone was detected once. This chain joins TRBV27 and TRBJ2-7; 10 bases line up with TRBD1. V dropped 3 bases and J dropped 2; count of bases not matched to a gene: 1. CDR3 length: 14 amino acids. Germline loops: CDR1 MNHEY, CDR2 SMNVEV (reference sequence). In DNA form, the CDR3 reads TGTGCCAGCAGTTTCGGGACAGGGGCCTACGAGCAGTACTTC. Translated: CASSFGTGAYEQYF.

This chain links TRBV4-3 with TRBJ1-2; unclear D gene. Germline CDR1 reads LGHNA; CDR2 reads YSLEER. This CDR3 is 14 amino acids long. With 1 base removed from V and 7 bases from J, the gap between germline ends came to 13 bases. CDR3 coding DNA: TGCGCCAGCAGCCAAGGGACGGGCTTGAGTGGCTACACCTTC. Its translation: CASSQGTGLSGYTF.

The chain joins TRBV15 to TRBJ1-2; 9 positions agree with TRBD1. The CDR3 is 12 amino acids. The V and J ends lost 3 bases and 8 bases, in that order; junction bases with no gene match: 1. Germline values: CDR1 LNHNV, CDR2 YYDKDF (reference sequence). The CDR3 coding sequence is TGTGCCACCAGCAGGGGACAGGGCGGCTACACCTTC. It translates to CATSRGQGGYTF.